Listed here are 3 T cell receptor beta chains from one sample, sequenced in a study of cytomegalovirus exposure and HLA in healthy donors. Use of 60 Vbeta and 13 Jbeta primers characterized the PCR. Generated by immunoSEQ multiplex PCR, the TCRdb table keeps only in-frame clones and is missing some. The sample consists of 35,000 to 45,000 clones, approximately 90% of them appearing once. Sequenced: PBMCs. The receptors come from a woman in her late teens or twenties in good health and CMV-seronegative.

This chain's CDR3 is CASSQASQGVAKNIQYF. The CDR3 DNA reads as TGCGCCAGCAGCCAAGCCTCACAGGGGGTAGCCAAAAACATTCAGTACTTC. J is TRBJ2-4 and V is TRBV4-1, with 8 bases matching TRBD1. The CDR3 length is 17 residues. Germline V CDR1 and CDR2: MGHRA, YSYEKL. V lost 1 base, J lost 0 bases, and 5 bases stayed unmatched.

The chain uses TRBV2 and TRBJ2-2; 8 bases agree with TRBD1. CDR1 is SNHLY and CDR2 is FYNNEI in the germline V gene. The CDR3 has 15 amino acids. The V segment lost 1 base and the J segment 6 bases; nucleotides outside the gene matches: 4. CDR3 protein: CASSEGRRGPGELFF. DNA for the CDR3: TGTGCCAGCAGTGAAGGACGCAGGGGGCCCGGGGAGCTGTTTTTT.

The V call is TRBV27, the J call TRBJ2-7; a weak D match, TRBD1 (5 bases). V shed 2 bases and J shed 2 bases, with 19 bases lying between them. Germline V gene data show CDR1 as MNHEY and CDR2 as SMNVEV (reference sequence). The length of the CDR3 is 17 residues. The CDR3 here is CASSLGYRTTHPYEQYF. The CDR3, as DNA: TGTGCCAGCAGTTTAGGATATAGGACAACACACCCCTACGAGCAGTACTTC.